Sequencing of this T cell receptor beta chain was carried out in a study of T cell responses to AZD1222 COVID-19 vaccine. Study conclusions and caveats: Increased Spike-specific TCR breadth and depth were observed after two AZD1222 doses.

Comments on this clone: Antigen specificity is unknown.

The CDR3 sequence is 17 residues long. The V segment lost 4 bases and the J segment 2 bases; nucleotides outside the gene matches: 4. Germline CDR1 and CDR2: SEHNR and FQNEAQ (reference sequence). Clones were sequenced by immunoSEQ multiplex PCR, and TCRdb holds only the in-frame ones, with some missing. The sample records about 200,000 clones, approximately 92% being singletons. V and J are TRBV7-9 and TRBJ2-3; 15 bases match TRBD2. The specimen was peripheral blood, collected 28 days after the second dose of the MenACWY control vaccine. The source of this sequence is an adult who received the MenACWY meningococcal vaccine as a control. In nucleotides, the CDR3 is TGTGCCAGCAGCTCCTGGACTAGCGGGAGGGCCACAGATACGCAGTATTTT. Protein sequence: CASSSWTSGRATDTQYF.